The 32 T cell receptor beta chains presented below share a single source sample, sequenced in a study of blood T cell repertoires in COVID-19. Sequencing used immunoSEQ multiplex PCR; TCRdb keeps in-frame clones, though not all of them. The sample yields around 180,000 clones, more than 85% seen once. The sample comprised peripheral blood. Every receptor here comes from a man aged 65 to 85 with active or convalescent COVID-19.

This clone appeared a single time. The chain employs TRBV5-1 and TRBJ1-4, with D unclear. V dropped 7 bases and J dropped 8 bases, with 12 bases sitting between them. Germline values: CDR1 SGHRS, CDR2 YFSETQ. The CDR3 loop spans 12 amino acids. The CDR3 protein is CASSVEGEKLFF. Here the CDR3 DNA reads TGCGCCAGCTCGGTGGAGGGCGAAAAACTGTTTTTT. The whole variable domain, filled in from reference TRBV5-1 and TRBJ1-4, reads KAGVTQTPRYLIKTRGQQVTLSCSPISGHRSVSWYQQTPGQGLQFLFEYFSETQRNKGNFPGRFSGRQFSNSRSEMNVSTLELGDSALYLCASSVEGEKLFFGSGTQLSVL.

This chain links TRBV9 with TRBJ2-1; TRBD2 aligns across 7 bases. The CDR3 covers 15 residues. Germline V gene sequence: CDR1 SGDLS, CDR2 YYNGEE. Trimming at V came to 4 bases and at J to 7 bases, leaving 11 bases not matched to a gene. In DNA form, the CDR3 reads TGTGCCAGCAGCCCCGGGACTAAACTTGGGAATGAGCAGTTCTTC. Translation: CASSPGTKLGNEQFF.

The chain has TRBV2 and TRBJ2-7; TRBD1 matches 7 bases. Germline values: CDR1 SNHLY, CDR2 FYNNEI. The ends lost 3 bases at V and 2 bases at J; junction bases unmatched: 4. This CDR3 has 14 residues. CDR3 DNA sequence: TGTGCCAGCAGTGAGTGGACAGGTCCCTACGAGCAGTACTTC. This encodes CASSEWTGPYEQYF.

The gene calls are TRBV19 and TRBJ2-3, with 8 bases lining up with TRBD1. V lost 1 base and J lost 1; bases outside the gene matches: 4. The CDR3 spans 16 residues. Germline values: CDR1 LNHDA, CDR2 SQIVND (reference sequence). CDR3 residues: CASSIGQGKGTDTQYF. In DNA form, the CDR3 reads TGTGCCAGTAGTATAGGACAGGGGAAGGGCACAGATACGCAGTATTTT. Based on the CDR3 plus reference TRBV19 and TRBJ2-3, the full variable domain is DGGITQSPKYLFRKEGQNVTLSCEQNLNHDAMYWYRQDPGQGLRLIYYSQIVNDFQKGDIAEGYSVSREKKESFPLTVTSAQKNPTAFYLCASSIGQGKGTDTQYFGPGTRLTVL.

V and J are TRBV19 and TRBJ2-1; no reliable D call. V dropped 4 bases and J dropped 1 base, with 17 bases sitting between them. The germline V gene encodes CDR1 LNHDA and CDR2 SQIVND (reference sequence). The CDR3 contains 17 residues. CDR3 DNA sequence: TGTGCCAGTAGTACCGAGCTAGTCCTTAGGTCCTACAATGAGCAGTTCTTC. Encoded protein: CASSTELVLRSYNEQFF.

V usage is TRBV5-1 and J usage is TRBJ2-1; TRBD2 matches 10 bases. With V trimmed by 0 bases and J by 5 bases, 5 bases remained unmatched. In germline, CDR1 is SGHRS, CDR2 YFSETQ. The CDR3 spans 16 residues. The DNA of the CDR3 is TGCGCCAGCAGCTTGGTGTCTAGCGGGGGAGACAATGAGCAGTTCTTC. It translates to CASSLVSSGGDNEQFF.

A few counts support this clone. The V gene is TRBV28, the J gene TRBJ1-1; unclear D gene. V was clipped by 8 bases and J by 0 bases, with 10 bases between them. Germline CDR1 MDHEN, CDR2 SYDVKM. CDR3 length: 13 amino acids. Here the CDR3 DNA reads TGTGCCAGCCTTGACACAATGAACACTGAAGCTTTCTTT. This encodes CASLDTMNTEAFF.

V is TRBV28 and J is TRBJ2-5, with 16 positions matching TRBD2. The CDR3 is 17 amino acids. J lost 2 bases, V lost 8 bases, and 8 bases had no gene match. CDR1 and CDR2 (germline): MDHEN, SYDVKM. CDR3 in DNA: TGTGCCAGCCGGGGACGGGGACTAGCGGGGGGGCAAGAGACCCAGTACTTC. This encodes CASRGRGLAGGQETQYF.

CDR3 protein: CASSPFSGTGLADTQYF. The CDR3 DNA sequence: TGTGCCAGCTCACCCTTTTCCGGGACAGGGCTCGCAGATACGCAGTATTTT. The V gene is TRBV18, the J gene TRBJ2-3; TRBD1 matches at 9 bases. V shed 3 bases and J 4 bases; nucleotides not matched to a gene: 11. The CDR3 runs 17 residues. Germline V gene data show CDR1 as KGHSH and CDR2 as LQKENI. The whole variable domain, filled in from reference TRBV18 and TRBJ2-3, reads NAGVMQNPRHLVRRRGQEARLRCSPMKGHSHVYWYRQLPEEGLKFMVYLQKENIIDESGMPKERFSAEFPKEGPSILRIQQVVRGDSAAYFCASSPFSGTGLADTQYFGPGTRLTVL.

This chain joins TRBV2 and TRBJ2-3; TRBD1 aligns across 7 bases. V was clipped by 2 bases and J by 0 bases; unmatched bases: 2. Germline CDR1 reads SNHLY; CDR2 reads FYNNEI. The CDR3 length is 15 residues. The CDR3 region is CASSEMGQSTDTQYF. DNA of the CDR3: TGTGCCAGCAGTGAAATGGGACAGAGCACAGATACGCAGTATTTT.

This chain links TRBV7-8 with TRBJ1-2; the D is unclear. The CDR3 contains 13 residues. The ends were cut back, 8 bases at V and 4 bases at J, with 14 bases in the middle. CDR1 and CDR2 from the germline V gene are SGHVS and FQNEAQ. The CDR3 here is CASGGGSGYGYTF. The CDR3 nucleotides are TGTGCCAGCGGAGGTGGGTCGGGCTATGGCTACACCTTC.

CDR3 DNA sequence: TGTGCCATCAGTGAACGGGGTCTAGCGGGAAGCACAGATACGCAGTATTTT. The encoded protein is CAISERGLAGSTDTQYF. J is TRBJ2-3 and V is TRBV10-3, with 9 bases lining up with TRBD2. Per the germline V gene, CDR1 is ENHRY and CDR2 is SYGVKD. The CDR3 loop spans 17 amino acids. Germline trimming cut 3 bases from V and 0 bases from J; bases unmatched to any gene: 7.

The genes are TRBV2 and TRBJ2-3; TRBD2 aligns across 7 bases. The CDR3 spans 15 residues. CDR1 and CDR2 from the germline V gene are SNHLY and FYNNEI. The V segment lost 7 bases and the J segment 4 bases; nucleotides outside the gene matches: 11. CDR3 DNA: TGTGCCAGCAAGGGAATCGCGGGAGAAGCAGATACGCAGTATTTT. Protein product: CASKGIAGEADTQYF.

This chain connects TRBV19 to TRBJ2-6; perhaps TRBD1 as D (5 bases). The CDR3 totals 16 residues. CDR1 LNHDA and CDR2 SQIVND come from the germline V gene (reference sequence). V was shortened by 0 bases and J by 1 base, with 7 bases between the two germline ends. CDR3 sequence reads: CASSIDQGSGANVLTF. CDR3 nucleotide sequence: TGTGCCAGTAGTATAGATCAGGGATCTGGGGCCAACGTCCTGACTTTC.

The chain joins TRBV18 to TRBJ2-3; 9 bases agree with TRBD2. With 3 bases clipped from V and 2 bases from J, the junction kept 3 bases outside the gene matches. This CDR3 has 15 residues. Germline V CDR1 and CDR2: KGHSH, LQKENI. The CDR3 DNA reads as TGTGCCAGCTCACCGACTAGCGGCCCCACAGATACGCAGTATTTT. Protein sequence: CASSPTSGPTDTQYF. The full variable domain, completed using reference TRBV18 and TRBJ2-3, is NAGVMQNPRHLVRRRGQEARLRCSPMKGHSHVYWYRQLPEEGLKFMVYLQKENIIDESGMPKERFSAEFPKEGPSILRIQQVVRGDSAAYFCASSPTSGPTDTQYFGPGTRLTVL.

This sequence joins TRBV2 and TRBJ1-5; D ambiguous. V was trimmed by 6 bases and J by 3 bases, leaving 12 bases between them. In germline, CDR1 is SNHLY, CDR2 FYNNEI. CDR3 length equals 14 residues. CDR3 in DNA: TGTGCCAGCAGCCGGACTCAGACCAATCAGCCCCAGCATTTT. It is translated as CASSRTQTNQPQHF.

The rearrangement links TRBV7-2 to TRBJ2-1, with 7 bases fitting TRBD2. Germline V lookup: CDR1 SGHTA, CDR2 FQGNSA. This CDR3 spans 14 amino acids. The junction had 8 bases not matched to a gene; V was cut back by 5 bases and J by 7 bases. CDR3 sequence: CASSPGLSGNEQFF. The CDR3 nucleotides are TGTGCCAGCAGCCCGGGACTATCTGGGAATGAGCAGTTCTTC.

This sequence joins TRBV7-2 and TRBJ2-2, with 15 positions matching TRBD2. V dropped 1 base and J dropped 3; count of bases not matched to a gene: 6. Germline V gene sequence: CDR1 SGHTA, CDR2 FQGNSA. The CDR3 is 19 residues long. As DNA, the CDR3 is TGTGCCAGCAGCTTAGGTGCGGGACTAGCGGGAGGTCACACCGGGGAGCTGTTTTTT. It encodes CASSLGAGLAGGHTGELFF.

The chain recombines TRBV19 with TRBJ1-5; D is ambiguous. The CDR3 covers 14 residues. Germline CDR1 LNHDA, CDR2 SQIVND (reference sequence). Trimming took 4 bases from V and 4 from J, leaving 11 bases between them. CDR3 sequence (DNA): TGTGCCAGTAGTACCGGCGGAAAGAATCAGCCCCAGCATTTT. As protein: CASSTGGKNQPQHF.

This clone was picked up one time. The chain links TRBV27 to TRBJ2-2; the match to TRBD2 covers 9 bases. This CDR3 region has 15 residues. CDR1 and CDR2 (germline): MNHEY, SMNVEV (reference sequence). The J segment lost 3 bases and the V segment lost 7 bases, leaving 6 bases of the junction unmatched. As DNA, the CDR3 is TGTGCCAGCACCATACTAGCGGGTTACACCGGGGAGCTGTTTTTT. It specifies CASTILAGYTGELFF.

The CDR3 loop is CASSQLAGLAKNIQYF. The CDR3 DNA follows: TGTGCCAGCAGCCAACTAGCGGGATTAGCCAAAAACATTCAGTACTTC. The chain recombines TRBV3-1 (or the pseudogene TRBV3-2) with TRBJ2-4, with 9 bases that match TRBD2. The germline V gene has CDR1 LGHDT and CDR2 YNNKEL (reference sequence). The V and J ends lost 2 bases and 0 bases, in that order; junction bases with no gene match: 2. The CDR3 extends over 16 amino acids.

This clone showed up just a few times. CDR3 region: CASSISGTSGFYNEQFF. CDR3 nucleotides: TGTGCCAGTAGTATTTCCGGGACTAGTGGGTTCTACAATGAGCAGTTCTTC. The chain links TRBV19 to TRBJ2-1, with 8 bases lining up with TRBD2. V lost 3 bases and J lost 3; bases outside the gene matches: 10. The germline V gene has CDR1 LNHDA and CDR2 SQIVND (reference sequence). The CDR3 consists of 17 residues.

The V call is TRBV6-1, the J call TRBJ2-7; the D gene is possibly TRBD1 (5 bases). The CDR3 contains 16 residues. Germline lookup yields CDR1 MNHNS and CDR2 SASEGT. V lost 4 bases, J lost 0 bases, and 16 bases lay in between. The chain's CDR3 is CASSAITGRHSYEQYF. The DNA for the CDR3 is TGTGCCAGCAGTGCGATTACAGGCCGTCACTCCTACGAGCAGTACTTC.

This clone came up once. This chain links TRBV11-3 with TRBJ2-3, with 8 nucleotides matching TRBD2. V lost 1 base and J lost 1; bases outside the gene matches: 4. The length of the CDR3 is 16 residues. Germline CDR1 SGHNT, CDR2 YENEEA. In DNA form, the CDR3 reads TGTGCCAGCAGCTTAGCGAGCGGGGGAGGCACAGATACGCAGTATTTT. Residues: CASSLASGGGTDTQYF.

This chain connects TRBV5-6 to TRBJ1-2; TRBD1 matches at 8 bases. V shed 4 bases, J shed 7 bases, and the junction held 3 bases outside the gene matches. CDR1 is SGHDT and CDR2 is YYEEEE in the germline V gene. The CDR3 has 12 residues. This CDR3 reads CASSPGGVGYTF. The CDR3, as DNA: TGTGCCAGCAGCCCAGGGGGCGTTGGCTACACCTTC. The full variable domain, its missing parts supplied by reference TRBV5-6 and TRBJ1-2, is DAGVTQSPTHLIKTRGQQVTLRCSPKSGHDTVSWYQQALGQGPQFIFQYYEEEERQRGNFPDRFSGHQFPNYSSELNVNALLLGDSALYLCASSPGGVGYTFGSGTRLTVV.

V and J are TRBV28 and TRBJ1-6; 7 nucleotides agree with TRBD1. With V trimmed by 2 bases and J by 7 bases, 5 bases remained unmatched. Germline V gives CDR1 MDHEN, CDR2 SYDVKM. This CDR3 is built from 15 residues. CDR3 bases: TGTGCCAGCAGTTTAATTCCAGGGGGAAATTCACCCCTCCACTTT. The encoded protein is CASSLIPGGNSPLHF.

This clone appeared a few times. The chain joins TRBV19 to TRBJ1-2, with D unclear. The CDR3 spans 12 residues. V lost 3 bases and J lost 4, with 6 bases in between. Germline CDR1 LNHDA, CDR2 SQIVND (reference sequence). The CDR3: CASSISVYGYTF. The CDR3 DNA follows: TGTGCCAGTAGTATCAGCGTCTATGGCTACACCTTC.

The chain has TRBV28 and TRBJ2-7, with 7 nucleotides matching TRBD1. There are 14 residues in the CDR3. Germline assignment: CDR1 MDHEN and CDR2 SYDVKM. Germline trimming cut 6 bases from V and 3 bases from J; bases unmatched to any gene: 8. The CDR3 region has the DNA TGTGCCAGCAGAAATCCGGGACAGTACTACGAGCAGTACTTC. It yields the protein CASRNPGQYYEQYF.

The rearrangement uses TRBV27 and TRBJ2-3, with 7 bases that match TRBD1. Germline CDR1 and CDR2: MNHEY and SMNVEV (reference sequence). The CDR3 runs to 13 residues. Trimming cost V 5 bases and J 6 bases; bases outside gene matches: 5. The CDR3 sequence: CASSQTGWDTQYF. In nucleotides, the CDR3 is TGTGCCAGCAGTCAGACAGGGTGGGATACGCAGTATTTT.

This sequence joins TRBV9 and TRBJ1-5; tentatively, D is TRBD1 (5 bases). The germline gives CDR1 SGDLS, CDR2 YYNGEE. This CDR3 spans 15 amino acids. Between the trimmed V and J ends, which lost 0 bases and 6 bases, there was a span of 13 bases. CDR3 amino acids: CASSVGVQAGQPQHF. CDR3 DNA: TGTGCCAGCAGCGTAGGGGTACAGGCAGGTCAGCCCCAGCATTTT.

The J gene is TRBJ2-1, the V gene TRBV7-2; 9 bases align to TRBD2. Germline values: CDR1 SGHTA, CDR2 FQGNSA. J was trimmed by 3 bases and V by 4 bases; bases with no gene match: 10. The CDR3 contains 17 residues. The CDR3 bases are TGTGCCAGCAGCTACACGGGCGGGGGGGAAATCTACAATGAGCAGTTCTTC. This gives the protein CASSYTGGGEIYNEQFF. Based on the CDR3 plus reference TRBV7-2 and TRBJ2-1, the full variable domain is GAGVSQSPSNKVTEKGKDVELRCDPISGHTALYWYRQSLGQGLEFLIYFQGNSAPDKSGLPSDRFSAERTGGSVSTLTIQRTQQEDSAVYLCASSYTGGGEIYNEQFFGPGTRLTVL.

The V and J genes are TRBV7-8 and TRBJ1-2; TRBD1 matches at 7 bases. The CDR3 totals 16 residues. With V trimmed by 3 bases and J by 3 bases, 10 bases remained unmatched. Germline V CDR1 and CDR2: SGHVS, FQNEAQ. CDR3: CASSLGRDSWDYGYTF. The CDR3 nucleotides are TGTGCCAGCAGCTTGGGGCGGGACAGTTGGGACTATGGCTACACCTTC.